This entry concerns a single T cell receptor beta chain. Trimming pared 4 bases from V and 8 bases from J, leaving 12 bases between. The V gene's germline CDR1 is SGHRS and CDR2 YFSETQ. CDR3 length: 12 amino acids. Authors' processing steps: Filtering differed since immunoSEQ provided only junctions, with no quality scores. Assay used: immunoSEQ multiplex PCR; TCRdb lists only in-frame clones, some missing. The V and J calls and clone size were taken over from that table, and D and trimming were inferred from the DNA. The top ten hold around 0.058% of the sample, which has approximately 620,000 clones, approximately 97% seen once. This sample is part of a study of shared clonotypes between healthy human individuals.

The source is a woman in her twenties or thirties in good health. The J gene is TRBJ1-1, the V gene TRBV5-1; possible D gene TRBD1, 6 bases. The sample consisted of naive CD4+ T cells sorted from blood. Subset noted: CD45RA+ positively selected. CDR3 amino acids: CASSATGTEAFF. CDR3 sequence (DNA): TGCGCCAGCAGCGCCACCGGGACAGAAGCTTTCTTT. Full variable domain (rest looked up from reference TRBV5-1 and TRBJ1-1): KAGVTQTPRYLIKTRGQQVTLSCSPISGHRSVSWYQQTPGQGLQFLFEYFSETQRNKGNFPGRFSGRQFSNSRSEMNVSTLELGDSALYLCASSATGTEAFFGQGTRLTVV.